This T cell receptor beta chain was captured by sequencing in a study of shared clonotypes between healthy human individuals. Germline V CDR1 and CDR2: SNHLY, FYNNEI. The trim removed 6 bases at V and 1 base at J, leaving 3 bases unmatched. This CDR3 is built from 14 residues. Whole-study results and caveats: Sampling used blood alone; tissue repertoires probably differ. Sharing across a handful of donors was seen in around 5.1% of naive CD4 clonotypes. Clonotype sharing among the donors was expected to vary with sequencing depth.

The table lists this clone with a count of one. Its antigen is currently unknown. Selected positively for CCR7 and CD45RO-negative, naive CD8 cells excluded terminally differentiated effector memory CD45RA+ cells. Nashville, Tennessee was home to all donors, each a Caucasian adult. Some clones are missing from TCRdb's copy, which holds only in-frame ones; the method was immunoSEQ multiplex PCR. This repertoire shows roughly 2,000,000 clones, about 94% found once; its top ten account for around 1.7%. Specimen: naive CD8+ T cells from PBMCs. The clonotype was recovered from a man between 18 and 35 years old in good health. Some clones in this sample may be carry-over from other donors' samples. This chain joins TRBV2 and TRBJ2-5; 9 positions match TRBD1. The CDR3 DNA is TGTGCCAGCAGCCGGACAGGGGCCCAAGAGACCCAGTACTTC. This gives the protein CASSRTGAQETQYF.